Below, one T cell receptor beta chain is given with its context. The antigen is not known. Sequencing used immunoSEQ multiplex PCR; TCRdb keeps in-frame clones, though not all of them. The sample gives more than 85,000 clones, approximately 90% of which show up once; approximately 1.9% is in the top ten. This record comes from a study of cytomegalovirus exposure and HLA in healthy donors. Study-wide findings and caveats: In vitro testing confirmed a few CMV-associated chains as specific for CMV antigens. Rarity marked most TCR sequences, yet some public TCRs occurred in many donors. The listing of 150 to 200 TCR beta chains classed them as cytomegalovirus-associated.

Separation from the roughly 670-subject first cohort characterized the roughly 130-subject validation cohort, to which the donors belonged. Germline assignment: CDR1 LGHNA and CDR2 YNFKEQ. This CDR3 is built from 16 residues. V lost 0 bases to trimming and J lost 1 base; unmatched junction nucleotides: 4. The J gene is TRBJ2-7, the V gene TRBV4-2; 9 bases match TRBD2. The clonotype comes from a woman under 30 in good health and CMV-seronegative. Source material: PBMCs. The CDR3 sequence: CASSQEERGVSYEQYF. In DNA form, the CDR3 reads TGTGCCAGCAGCCAAGAAGAGCGGGGGGTTTCCTACGAGCAGTACTTC.